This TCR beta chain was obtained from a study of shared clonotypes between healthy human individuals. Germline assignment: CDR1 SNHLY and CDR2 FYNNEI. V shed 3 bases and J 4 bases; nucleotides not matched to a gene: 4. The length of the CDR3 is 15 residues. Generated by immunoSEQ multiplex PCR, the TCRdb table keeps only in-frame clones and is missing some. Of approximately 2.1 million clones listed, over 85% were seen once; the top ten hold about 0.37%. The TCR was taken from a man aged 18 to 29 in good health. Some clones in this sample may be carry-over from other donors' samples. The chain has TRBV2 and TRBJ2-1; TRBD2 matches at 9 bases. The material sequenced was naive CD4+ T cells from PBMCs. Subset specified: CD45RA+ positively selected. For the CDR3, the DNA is TGTGCCAGCAGTGATCTAGCGGGACTTTACAATGAGCAGTTCTTC. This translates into CASSDLAGLYNEQFF.